In its sample, the clone carrying this TCR beta chain was seen many times. These data belong to a study of blood T cell repertoires in COVID-19. About the research overall: Samples taken during acute and convalescent COVID-19 were collected in the United States, Italy and Spain. PBMCs, B-cell-depleted T cells, or T cells were the source of the cDNA or gDNA that made up the material.

V lost 2 bases and J lost 0, with 7 bases in between. This CDR3 is 14 amino acids long. The V gene's germline CDR1 is MGHDK and CDR2 SYGVNS. Original processing notes: Amplification of reference gene primers provided the estimated nucleated cell counts. Profiled with immunoSEQ multiplex PCR; TCRdb holds only in-frame clones, not every one. V and J calls and clone size are given by that table; D and trimming were obtained from the DNA. The repertoire holds under 40,000 clones, with around 87% as singletons. The specimen sequenced was peripheral blood. The clonotype comes from a man over 45 with active or convalescent COVID-19. J is TRBJ2-5 and V is TRBV25-1; a possible D gene is TRBD2 (5 bases). In DNA form, the CDR3 reads TGTGCCAGCAGTGAAAGAGGGCACCAAGAGACCCAGTACTTC. It specifies CASSERGHQETQYF.